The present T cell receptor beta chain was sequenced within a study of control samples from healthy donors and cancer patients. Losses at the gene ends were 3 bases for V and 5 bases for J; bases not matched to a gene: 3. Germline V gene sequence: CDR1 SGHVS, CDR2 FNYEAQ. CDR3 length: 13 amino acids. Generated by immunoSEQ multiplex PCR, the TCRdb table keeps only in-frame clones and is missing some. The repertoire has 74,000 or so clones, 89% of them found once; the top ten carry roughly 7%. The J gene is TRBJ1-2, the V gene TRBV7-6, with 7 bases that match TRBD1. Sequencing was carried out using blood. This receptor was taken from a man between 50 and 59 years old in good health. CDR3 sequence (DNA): TGTGCCAGCAGCTTGGACAGGAGGTATGGCTACACCTTC. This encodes CASSLDRRYGYTF.